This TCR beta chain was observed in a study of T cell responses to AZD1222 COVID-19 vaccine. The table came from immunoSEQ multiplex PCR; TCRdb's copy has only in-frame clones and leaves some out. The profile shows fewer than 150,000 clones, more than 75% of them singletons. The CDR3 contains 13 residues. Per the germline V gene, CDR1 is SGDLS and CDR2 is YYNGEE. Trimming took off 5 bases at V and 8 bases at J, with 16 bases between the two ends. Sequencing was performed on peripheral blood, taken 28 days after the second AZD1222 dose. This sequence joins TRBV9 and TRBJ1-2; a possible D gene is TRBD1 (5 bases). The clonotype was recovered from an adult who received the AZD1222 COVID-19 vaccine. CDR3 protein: CASSLTLWGGYTF. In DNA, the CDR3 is TGTGCCAGCAGTTTGACTCTCTGGGGGGGCTACACCTTC.